This T cell receptor beta chain derives from a study of blood T cell repertoires in COVID-19. Study background: Sample material is recorded as cDNA or gDNA derived from T cells, B-cell-depleted T cells, or PBMCs.

Original handling: Amplification with reference gene primers provided the estimates of nucleated cell counts. Profiled with immunoSEQ multiplex PCR; TCRdb holds only in-frame clones, not every one. From that table come the V and J calls and clone size; the DNA was used to work out D and trimming. The data hold roughly 130,000 clones, with 75% to 90% observed a single time. Deletions cut 1 base from V and 9 bases from J, with 13 bases between. Germline loops: CDR1 SEHNR, CDR2 FQNEAQ (reference sequence). The CDR3 has 15 residues. The TCR originated in a man aged 70-80 years with acute or convalescent COVID-19. The specimen sequenced was peripheral blood. The chain is built from TRBV7-9 and TRBJ1-6, with D possibly TRBD1 on 6 matching bases. DNA of the CDR3: TGTGCCAGCAGCTTAGATTCAGGCAGGGGTTCACCCCTCCACTTT. Residues: CASSLDSGRGSPLHF. Filled out from reference TRBV7-9 and TRBJ1-6, the complete variable domain reads DTGVSQNPRHKITKRGQNVTFRCDPISEHNRLYWYRQTLGQGPEFLTYFQNEAQLEKSRLLSDRFSAERPKGSFSTLEIQRTEQGDSAMYLCASSLDSGRGSPLHFGNGTRLTVT.